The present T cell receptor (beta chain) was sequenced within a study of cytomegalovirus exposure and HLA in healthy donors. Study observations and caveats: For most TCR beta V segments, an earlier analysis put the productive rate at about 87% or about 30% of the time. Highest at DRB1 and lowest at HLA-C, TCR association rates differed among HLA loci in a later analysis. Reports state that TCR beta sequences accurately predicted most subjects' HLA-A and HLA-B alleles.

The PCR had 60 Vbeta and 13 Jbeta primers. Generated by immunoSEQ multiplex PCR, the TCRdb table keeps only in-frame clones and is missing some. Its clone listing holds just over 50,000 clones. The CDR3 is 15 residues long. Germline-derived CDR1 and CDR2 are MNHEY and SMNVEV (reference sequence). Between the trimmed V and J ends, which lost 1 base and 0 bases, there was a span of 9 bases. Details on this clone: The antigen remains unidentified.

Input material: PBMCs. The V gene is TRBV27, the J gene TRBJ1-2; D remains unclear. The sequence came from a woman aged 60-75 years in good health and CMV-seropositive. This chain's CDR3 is CASSLYREANYGYTF. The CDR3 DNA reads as TGTGCCAGCAGTTTATATCGGGAAGCTAACTATGGCTACACCTTC.